This TCR beta chain came from a study of human T cells and chemical hapten exposure. Study context: Diphenylcyclopropenone doses were given weekly to the scalps of patients across the approximately 24-week study. Regarding the study as a whole: TCRs at high frequency, those above 1 in 1000, did not change with DPC sensitization. Having alopecia, donors may respond immunologically unlike healthy people.

This clonotype was counted many times. Antigen specificity is unknown. Per the germline V gene, CDR1 is SGHTA and CDR2 is FQGNSA. V was cut by 2 bases and J by 2 bases, with 11 bases left in between. This CDR3 region has 15 residues. TCRdb re-called the RACE reads with MiXCR, one entry per CDR3 protein. The table shows about 260,000 distinct CDR3 sequences, with about 8.1% occurring only once. The time point here: pre-sensitization, week 0. The treatment denotes: therapeutic diphenylcyclopropenone sensitization with weekly scalp DPC. The template was total RNA from unfractionated whole blood. The sample here was whole blood, taken in connection with sensitization to the hapten diphenylcyclopropenone (DPC). The gene calls are TRBV7-2 and TRBJ2-3, with D tentatively TRBD2 (5 bases). The sequence came from a woman between 40 and 55 years old with alopecia areata. Some clones in this sample may be carry-over from other donors' samples. CDR3 sequence: CASSLQAAYTDTQYF. The CDR3 nucleotides read TGTGCCAGCAGCTTACAAGCGGCTTACACAGATACGCAGTATTTT.